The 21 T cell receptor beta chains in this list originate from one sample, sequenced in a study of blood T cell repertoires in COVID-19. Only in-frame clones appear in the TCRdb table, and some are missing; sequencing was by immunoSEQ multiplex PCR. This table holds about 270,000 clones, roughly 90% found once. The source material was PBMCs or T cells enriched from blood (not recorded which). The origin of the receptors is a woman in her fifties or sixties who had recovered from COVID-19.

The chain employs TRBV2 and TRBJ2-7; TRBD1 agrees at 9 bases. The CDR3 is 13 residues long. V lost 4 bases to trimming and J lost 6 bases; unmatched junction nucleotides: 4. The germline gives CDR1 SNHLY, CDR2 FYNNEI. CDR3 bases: TGTGCCAGCAGTGTGGGACAGGGTGGCGAGCAGTACTTC. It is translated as CASSVGQGGEQYF.

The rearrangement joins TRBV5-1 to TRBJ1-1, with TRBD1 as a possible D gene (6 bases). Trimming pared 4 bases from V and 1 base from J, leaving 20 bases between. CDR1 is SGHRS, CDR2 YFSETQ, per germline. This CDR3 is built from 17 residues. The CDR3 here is CASSVDRQVYTNTEAFF. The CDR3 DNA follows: TGCGCCAGCAGCGTTGATAGACAGGTTTACACGAACACTGAAGCTTTCTTT.

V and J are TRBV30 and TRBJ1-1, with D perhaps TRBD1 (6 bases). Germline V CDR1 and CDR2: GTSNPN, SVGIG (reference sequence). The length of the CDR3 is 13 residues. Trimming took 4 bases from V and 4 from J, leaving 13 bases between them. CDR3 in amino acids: CAWIIQGVTEAFF. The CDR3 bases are TGTGCCTGGATAATACAGGGAGTCACTGAAGCTTTCTTT.

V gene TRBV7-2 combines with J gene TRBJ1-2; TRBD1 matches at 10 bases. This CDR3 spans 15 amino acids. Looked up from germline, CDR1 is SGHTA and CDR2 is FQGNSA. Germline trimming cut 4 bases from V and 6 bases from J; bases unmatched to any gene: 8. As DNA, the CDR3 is TGTGCCAGCAGCTCGCAGACAGGGGGCGTCGATGGCTACACCTTC. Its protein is CASSSQTGGVDGYTF.

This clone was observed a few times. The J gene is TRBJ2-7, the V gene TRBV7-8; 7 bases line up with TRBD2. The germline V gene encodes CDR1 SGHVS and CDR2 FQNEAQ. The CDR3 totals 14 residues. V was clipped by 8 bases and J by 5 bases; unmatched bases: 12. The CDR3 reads CASSLRREFHEQYF. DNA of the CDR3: TGTGCCAGCTCCCTTAGGCGGGAGTTCCACGAGCAGTACTTC.

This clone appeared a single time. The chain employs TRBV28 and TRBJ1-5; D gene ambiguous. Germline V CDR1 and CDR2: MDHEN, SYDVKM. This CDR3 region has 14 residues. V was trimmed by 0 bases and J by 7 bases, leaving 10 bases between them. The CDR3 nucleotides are TGTGCCAGCAGTTTATGGCAGGTCGAACAGCCCCAGCATTTT. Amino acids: CASSLWQVEQPQHF.

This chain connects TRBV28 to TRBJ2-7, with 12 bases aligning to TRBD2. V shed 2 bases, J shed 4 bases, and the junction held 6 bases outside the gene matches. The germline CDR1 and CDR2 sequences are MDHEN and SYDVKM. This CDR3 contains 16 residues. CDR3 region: CASSLVGTSGRYEQYF. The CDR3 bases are TGTGCCAGCAGTTTAGTCGGTACTAGCGGGAGGTACGAGCAGTACTTC.

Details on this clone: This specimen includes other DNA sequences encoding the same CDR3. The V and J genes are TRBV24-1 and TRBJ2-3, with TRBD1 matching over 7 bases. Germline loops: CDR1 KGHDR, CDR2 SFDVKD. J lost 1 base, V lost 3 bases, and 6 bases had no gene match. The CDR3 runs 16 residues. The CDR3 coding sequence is TGTGCCACCAGTGATCCCAGGGACAGAGGCACAGATACGCAGTATTTT. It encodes CATSDPRDRGTDTQYF.

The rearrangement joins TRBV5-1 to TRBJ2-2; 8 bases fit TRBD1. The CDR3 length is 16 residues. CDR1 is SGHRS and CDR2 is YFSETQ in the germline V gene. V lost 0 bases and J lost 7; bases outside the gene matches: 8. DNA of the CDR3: TGCGCCAGCAGCTTGGTGTCAGGGGGCTACGGCGGGGAGCTGTTTTTT. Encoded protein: CASSLVSGGYGGELFF.

CDR3 loop: CASSDPSRRRELNEEQFF. In DNA form, the CDR3 reads TGTGCCAGCAGTGATCCCTCCCGAAGGCGGGAGCTGAATGAGGAGCAGTTCTTC. The chain carries TRBV2 and TRBJ2-1; 7 bases align to TRBD2. The CDR3 loop spans 18 amino acids. V lost 3 bases, J lost 10 bases, and 21 bases stayed unmatched. Germline V lookup: CDR1 SNHLY, CDR2 FYNNEI.

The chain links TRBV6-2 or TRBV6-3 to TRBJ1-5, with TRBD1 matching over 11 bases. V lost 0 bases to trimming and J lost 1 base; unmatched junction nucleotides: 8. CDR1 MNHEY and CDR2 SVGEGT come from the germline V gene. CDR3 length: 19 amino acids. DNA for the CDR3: TGTGCCAGCAGTTACTCAGAGGACAGGGGGCCCTTCAGCAATCAGCCCCAGCATTTT. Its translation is CASSYSEDRGPFSNQPQHF.

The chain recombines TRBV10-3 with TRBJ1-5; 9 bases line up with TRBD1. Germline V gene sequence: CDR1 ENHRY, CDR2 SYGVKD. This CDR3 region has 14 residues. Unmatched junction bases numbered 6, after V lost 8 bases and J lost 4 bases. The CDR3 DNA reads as TGTGCCATCGGGAGACAGGGGGATAATCAGCCCCAGCATTTT. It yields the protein CAIGRQGDNQPQHF.

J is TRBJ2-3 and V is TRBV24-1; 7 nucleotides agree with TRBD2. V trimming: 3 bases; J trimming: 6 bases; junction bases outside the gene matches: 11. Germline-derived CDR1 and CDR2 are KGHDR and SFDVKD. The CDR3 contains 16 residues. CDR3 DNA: TGTGCCACCAGTGATCCGGGGGGAGGGCAAGTTGATACGCAGTATTTT. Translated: CATSDPGGGQVDTQYF.

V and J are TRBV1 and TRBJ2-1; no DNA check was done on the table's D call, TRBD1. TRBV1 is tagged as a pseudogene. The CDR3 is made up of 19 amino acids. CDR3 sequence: CTSSQLPPRTGHVGNEQFF. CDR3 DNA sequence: TGCACCAGCAGCCAGCTCCCTCCCCGGACAGGGCATGTAGGTAATGAGCAGTTCTTC.

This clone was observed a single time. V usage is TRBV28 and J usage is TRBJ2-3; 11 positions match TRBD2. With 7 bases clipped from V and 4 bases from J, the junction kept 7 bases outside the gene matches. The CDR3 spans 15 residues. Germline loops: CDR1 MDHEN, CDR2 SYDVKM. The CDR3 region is CASTLLAGGPDTQYF. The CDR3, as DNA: TGTGCCAGCACCCTTCTAGCGGGAGGTCCAGATACGCAGTATTTT. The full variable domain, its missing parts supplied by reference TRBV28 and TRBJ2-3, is DVKVTQSSRYLVKRTGEKVFLECVQDMDHENMFWYRQDPGLGLRLIYFSYDVKMKEKGDIPEGYSVSREKKERFSLILESASTNQTSMYLCASTLLAGGPDTQYFGPGTRLTVL.

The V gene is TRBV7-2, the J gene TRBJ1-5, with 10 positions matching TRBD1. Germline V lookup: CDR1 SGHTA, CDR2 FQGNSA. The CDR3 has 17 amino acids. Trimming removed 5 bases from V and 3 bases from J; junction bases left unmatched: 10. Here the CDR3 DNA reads TGTGCCAGCAGCGCTATCCGGGACAGGGGACCCAATCAGCCCCAGCATTTT. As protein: CASSAIRDRGPNQPQHF.

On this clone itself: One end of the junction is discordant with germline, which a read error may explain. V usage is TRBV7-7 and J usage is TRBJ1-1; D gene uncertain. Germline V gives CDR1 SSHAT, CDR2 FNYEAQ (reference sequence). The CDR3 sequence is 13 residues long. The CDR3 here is CASSPPGSSEAFF. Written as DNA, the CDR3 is TGTGCTAGCAGCCCGCCCGGGAGCAGTGAAGCTTTCTTT.

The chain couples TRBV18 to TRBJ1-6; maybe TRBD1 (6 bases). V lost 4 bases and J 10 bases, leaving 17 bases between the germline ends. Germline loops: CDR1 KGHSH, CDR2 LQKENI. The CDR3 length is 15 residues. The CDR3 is CASSLSGADGSPLHF. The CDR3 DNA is TGTGCCAGCTCACTATCAGGGGCGGACGGGTCACCCCTCCACTTT.

The DNA of the CDR3 is TGTGCCAGCAGTGGCCTGAAGGGGCTTTACGAGCAGTACTTC. Amino acid sequence: CASSGLKGLYEQYF. The V call is TRBV27, the J call TRBJ2-7; a possible D gene is TRBD1 (5 bases). V lost 5 bases, J lost 4 bases, and 15 bases lay in between. The CDR3 has 14 residues. CDR1 MNHEY and CDR2 SMNVEV come from the germline V gene (reference sequence).

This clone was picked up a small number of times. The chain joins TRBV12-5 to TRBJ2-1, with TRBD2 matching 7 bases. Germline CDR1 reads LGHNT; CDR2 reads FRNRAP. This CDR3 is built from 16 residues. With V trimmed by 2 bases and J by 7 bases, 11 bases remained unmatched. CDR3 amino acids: CASGLNPGGTRNEQFF. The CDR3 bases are TGTGCTAGTGGTTTGAACCCGGGAGGAACGAGGAATGAGCAGTTCTTC.

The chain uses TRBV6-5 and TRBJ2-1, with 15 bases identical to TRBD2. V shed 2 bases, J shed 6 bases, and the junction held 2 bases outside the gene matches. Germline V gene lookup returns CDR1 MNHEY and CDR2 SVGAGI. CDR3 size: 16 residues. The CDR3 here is CASSYRTSGRANEQFF. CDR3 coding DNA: TGTGCCAGCAGTTACCGGACTAGCGGGAGGGCCAATGAGCAGTTCTTC.